This T cell receptor (beta chain) was retrieved from a study of cytomegalovirus exposure and HLA in healthy donors. The PCR had 60 Vbeta and 13 Jbeta primers. Sequenced by immunoSEQ multiplex PCR; TCRdb stores in-frame clones only, minus some. The table counts about 54,000 clones; 6.5% to 8% lies in the top ten. The CDR3 has 15 residues. The germline CDR1 and CDR2 sequences are KGHSH and LQKENI. Points on this clone: A junction boundary mismatches the germline segment, possibly from a read error.

The clonotype comes from a woman aged 40 to 50 in good health and CMV-seronegative. The chain is built from TRBV18 and TRBJ2-3; possibly TRBD1 for D (5 bases). The source material was PBMCs. DNA of the CDR3: TGTGCCAGCTCGGGTCCCGCGGACATGGGTGATAAGCAGTATTTT. Translated: CASSGPADMGDKQYF.